These 18 T cell receptor beta chains share one sample of origin, sequenced in a study of T-cell memory formation after mild COVID-19. Via MiXCR, TCRdb re-called the 5' RACE reads, giving one row per CDR3 protein. The sample yields 50,000 to 70,000 distinct CDR3 sequences, over 9% seen once. Sequencing used PBMCs or a T cell subset sorted from them (not recorded which). These receptors came from a man aged 18 to 30 who had mild COVID-19 (a few samples of this study predate the infection). Cell type and time point are not known.

The DNA of the CDR3 is TGCGCCAGCAGCCTTGACACGATAGGCTATGGCTACACCTTC. Translated: CASSLDTIGYGYTF. The V and J genes are TRBV4-1 and TRBJ1-2; D is uncertain. V was cut by 4 bases and J by 4 bases, with 13 bases left in between. Germline V lookup: CDR1 MGHRA, CDR2 YSYEKL. This CDR3 contains 14 residues.

This clonotype was detected ten times or more. V gene TRBV5-1 combines with J gene TRBJ2-3, with a weak D call TRBD1 (5 bases). Trimming pared 0 bases from V and 4 bases from J, leaving 12 bases between. Per germline, CDR1 SGHRS and CDR2 YFSETQ. The CDR3 has 15 amino acids. DNA for the CDR3: TGCGCCAGCAGCTTGGTTCAGGGCGGTGCAGATACGCAGTATTTT. Its protein is CASSLVQGGADTQYF.

Many counts were recorded for this clonotype. The chain couples TRBV24-1 to TRBJ2-7; D is possibly TRBD1 (6 bases). V lost 0 bases and J lost 3, with 17 bases in between. The CDR3 length is 17 residues. Germline V gene data show CDR1 as KGHDR and CDR2 as SFDVKD. As DNA, the CDR3 is TGTGCCACCAGTGATTTGTCTGAGAACAGGGACGGCTACGAGCAGTACGTC. It codes for CATSDLSENRDGYEQYV.

The chain links TRBV18 to TRBJ2-3, with D possibly being TRBD2 (6 bases). CDR3 length equals 17 residues. Germline-derived CDR1 and CDR2 are KGHSH and LQKENI. V lost 3 bases and J lost 8, with 24 bases in between. CDR3 in DNA: TGTGCCAGCTCACCGCTAGGAGGGACCCAGGGAAGACTTACGCAGTATTTT. Encoded protein: CASSPLGGTQGRLTQYF.

The V and J genes are TRBV6-2 or TRBV6-3 and TRBJ2-7; D is possibly TRBD1 or TRBD2 (5 bases each). Per germline, CDR1 MNHEY and CDR2 SVGEGT. This CDR3 region has 13 residues. V lost 7 bases and J lost 7, with 17 bases in between. The CDR3 spells CASKRDGPFEQYV. CDR3 in DNA: TGTGCCAGCAAACGGGACGGGCCCTTTGAGCAGTACGTC.

The V and J genes are TRBV7-2 and TRBJ2-7; no clear D gene. Between the trimmed V and J ends, which lost 5 bases and 6 bases, there was a span of 11 bases. Germline values: CDR1 SGHTA, CDR2 FQGNSA. This CDR3 region has 12 residues. This chain's CDR3 is CASSPDVGEQYV. DNA of the CDR3: TGTGCCAGCAGCCCGGACGTGGGCGAGCAGTACGTC.

This clonotype was observed a few times. This rearrangement joins TRBV5-4 to TRBJ1-2; 7 bases agree with TRBD1. CDR3 length: 15 residues. CDR1 and CDR2 (germline): SGHNT, YYREEE (reference sequence). With V trimmed by 6 bases and J by 4 bases, 12 bases remained unmatched. This chain's CDR3 is CASKDREGSAYGYTF. As DNA, the CDR3 is TGTGCCAGCAAAGACAGGGAAGGCTCAGCCTATGGCTACACCTTC.

V usage is TRBV25-1 and J usage is TRBJ1-2, with TRBD1 identical over 8 bases. This CDR3 region has 19 residues. Germline assignment: CDR1 MGHDK and CDR2 SYGVNS. The ends lost 2 bases at V and 7 bases at J; junction bases unmatched: 21. The CDR3 nucleotides are TGTGCCAGCAGTGAAAATTCCCCCATCCCCCCCAGGGGGCTGAGTGGCTACACCTTC. Translation: CASSENSPIPPRGLSGYTF.

There are a few counts of this clonotype. V gene TRBV7-8 combines with J gene TRBJ2-7; 7 nucleotides line up with TRBD1. This CDR3 spans 15 amino acids. Germline V gives CDR1 SGHVS, CDR2 FQNEAQ. J was trimmed by 2 bases and V by 5 bases; bases with no gene match: 9. The CDR3 loop reads CASSPPHRGTYEQYV. CDR3 nucleotide sequence: TGTGCCAGCAGCCCCCCCCACAGGGGCACCTACGAGCAGTACGTC.

This clonotype has a handful of counts. V usage is TRBV12-3 or TRBV12-4 and J usage is TRBJ1-5; D unclear. Between the trimmed V and J ends, which lost 4 bases and 3 bases, there was a span of 7 bases. This CDR3 is built from 13 residues. In DNA, the CDR3 is TGTGCCAGCAGTTCGTCAGACAATCAGCCCCAGCATTTT. Translating it yields CASSSSDNQPQHF.

The chain is built from TRBV7-2 and TRBJ2-7; 7 bases are a match to TRBD2. V trimming: 3 bases; J trimming: 2 bases; junction bases outside the gene matches: 4. Germline lookup yields CDR1 SGHTA and CDR2 FQGNSA. The CDR3 spans 14 residues. The CDR3, as DNA: TGTGCCAGCAGCTTGGGCGGGGGACCCTACGAGCAGTACTTC. Its translation is CASSLGGGPYEQYF.

This clonotype was observed a handful of times. The CDR3 here is CASRFSSGGTDTQYF. In DNA, the CDR3 is TGTGCCAGCAGGTTTTCTAGCGGGGGCACAGATACGCAGTATTTT. V is TRBV12-3 or TRBV12-4 and J is TRBJ2-3, with TRBD2 identical over 9 bases. V gave up 6 bases and J gave up 1 base; unmatched junction bases: 5. The CDR3 loop spans 15 amino acids.

This sequence joins TRBV27 and TRBJ1-4, with 7 bases lining up with TRBD1. Germline V gene lookup returns CDR1 MNHEY and CDR2 SMNVEV (reference sequence). This CDR3 is 13 amino acids long. Trimming cost V 5 bases and J 7 bases; bases outside gene matches: 4. CDR3: CASSKRGPEKLFF. The CDR3 DNA sequence: TGTGCCAGCAGTAAGAGGGGGCCTGAAAAACTGTTTTTT. The entire variable domain, with the rest obtained from reference TRBV27 and TRBJ1-4, is as follows: EAQVTQNPRYLITVTGKKLTVTCSQNMNHEYMSWYRQDPGLGLRQIYYSMNVEVTDKGDVPEGYKVSRKEKRNFPLILESPSPNQTSLYFCASSKRGPEKLFFGSGTQLSVL.

This chain joins TRBV20-1 and TRBJ2-5; D might be TRBD1 (6 bases). V was shortened by 1 base and J by 4 bases, with 13 bases between the two germline ends. The CDR3 contains 14 residues. The germline gives CDR1 DFQATT, CDR2 SNEGSKA (reference sequence). CDR3 sequence reads: CSARVGVGGETQYF. The CDR3 DNA reads as TGCAGTGCTAGAGTGGGGGTAGGGGGAGAGACCCAGTACTTC.

This clonotype appeared many times. V gene TRBV5-1 combines with J gene TRBJ2-3; TRBD2 matches 10 bases. CDR1 is SGHRS, CDR2 YFSETQ, per germline. After removal of 1 base from V and 8 bases from J, the junction contained 19 bases not matched to a gene. The CDR3 covers 19 residues. The CDR3 spells CASSLRLAGALPRMGTQYF. In DNA form, the CDR3 reads TGCGCCAGCAGCTTGAGGCTAGCGGGGGCATTGCCCCGGATGGGTACGCAGTATTTT. The whole variable domain, filled in from reference TRBV5-1 and TRBJ2-3, reads KAGVTQTPRYLIKTRGQQVTLSCSPISGHRSVSWYQQTPGQGLQFLFEYFSETQRNKGNFPGRFSGRQFSNSRSEMNVSTLELGDSALYLCASSLRLAGALPRMGTQYFGPGTRLTVL.

This sequence joins TRBV7-2 and TRBJ1-3, with 8 bases identical to TRBD1. Unmatched junction bases numbered 2, after V lost 1 base and J lost 0 bases. In germline, CDR1 is SGHTA, CDR2 FQGNSA. The CDR3 spans 16 residues. As DNA, the CDR3 is TGTGCCAGCAGCTTAGTTACAGGGGGCTCTGGAAACACCATATATTTT. Protein sequence: CASSLVTGGSGNTIYF.

This rearrangement joins TRBV6-6 to TRBJ1-2, with D possibly being TRBD1 (5 bases). V was clipped by 11 bases and J by 0 bases, with 13 bases between them. This CDR3 contains 13 residues. Germline CDR1 MNHNY, CDR2 SVGAGI (reference sequence). CDR3 amino acids: CAGGGGANYGYTF. The DNA of the CDR3 is TGTGCCGGGGGAGGAGGGGCTAACTATGGCTACACCTTC.

V and J are TRBV19 and TRBJ2-3; possibly TRBD1 or TRBD2 for D (8 bases each). Germline lookup yields CDR1 LNHDA and CDR2 SQIVND (reference sequence). V lost 6 bases and J lost 9, with 16 bases in between. The CDR3 runs 13 residues. CDR3 in DNA: TGTGCCAGTAGCACAGGGGGGACTAGGACGCAGTATTTT. Its translation is CASSTGGTRTQYF. Combining the CDR3 with reference TRBV19 and TRBJ2-3 gives the whole variable domain DGGITQSPKYLFRKEGQNVTLSCEQNLNHDAMYWYRQDPGQGLRLIYYSQIVNDFQKGDIAEGYSVSREKKESFPLTVTSAQKNPTAFYLCASSTGGTRTQYFGPGTRLTVL.